This TCR beta chain was recorded in a study of blood T cell repertoires in COVID-19. Across the whole study: Samples came from the United States, Italy and Spain, spanning acute and convalescent COVID-19. Nucleic acid was either cDNA or gDNA, and it came from T cells, B-cell-depleted T cells, or PBMCs.

In the original processing: Reference gene primers were amplified, and this amplification served to estimate nucleated cell counts. Profiled with immunoSEQ multiplex PCR; TCRdb holds only in-frame clones, not every one. V, J and clone size derive from that table, while D and trimming were established from the DNA sequence. This table holds under 250,000 clones, approximately 90% found once. The V gene's germline CDR1 is MNHEY and CDR2 SVGAGI. V shed 6 bases and J 6 bases; nucleotides not matched to a gene: 4. The CDR3 is made up of 14 amino acids. The source is a man aged 25-45 years with COVID-19, enrolled during active disease. The sequenced material came from peripheral blood. The chain links TRBV6-5 to TRBJ1-6, with 8 bases that match TRBD1. The CDR3 loop reads CASSDRGVNSPLHF. The CDR3, as DNA: TGTGCCAGCAGCGACAGGGGAGTTAATTCACCCCTCCACTTT.